These 25 T cell receptor beta chains came from one sample sequenced in a study of metastatic and nonmetastatic thyroid tumors. All patients were untreated before thyroid surgery. TCRdb re-called the PCR reads with MiXCR. There are tens of thousands of clones in the sample; around 47% occur only once, and around a quarter lies in the top ten. Sequencing input: tumor tissue. These receptors were collected from a male donor with papillary thyroid cancer or a benign thyroid nodule (not recorded which). Some clones in this sample may be carry-over from other donors' samples.

This clone was seen once. The chain combines TRBV20-1 with TRBJ2-6; TRBD1 might be the D (5 bases). Germline V gives CDR1 DFQATT, CDR2 SNEGSKA (reference sequence). The ends were cut back, 6 bases at V and 0 bases at J, with 15 bases in the middle. The CDR3 covers 16 residues. Here the CDR3 DNA reads TGCAGTGCCGAGGACACAGTCCTCTCTGGGGCCAACGTCCTGACTTTC. Translated: CSAEDTVLSGANVLTF.

This rearrangement joins TRBV27 to TRBJ2-2, with no clear D. Germline CDR1 is MNHEY and CDR2 is SMNVEV (reference sequence). The CDR3 spans 12 residues. Trimming left V 5 bases short and J 1 base short, with 2 bases between. CDR3 sequence reads: CASSENTGELFF. The CDR3 coding sequence is TGTGCCAGCAGTGAGAACACCGGGGAGCTGTTTTTT.

The sample holds a few counts of this clone. The CDR3 reads CASSAPAPTEAFF. CDR3 DNA sequence: TGTGCCAGCAGTGCCCCAGCCCCCACTGAAGCTTTCTTT. The chain is built from TRBV6-1 and TRBJ1-1; D not certain. V was cut by 4 bases and J by 4 bases, with 10 bases left in between. Germline CDR1 reads MNHNS; CDR2 reads SASEGT. The CDR3 has 13 amino acids.

The CDR3 protein is CASSQDNGLYEQYF. The CDR3 DNA follows: TGCGCCAGCAGCCAAGACAACGGGCTATACGAGCAGTACTTC. V gene TRBV4-1 combines with J gene TRBJ2-7; D remains ambiguous. Per germline, CDR1 MGHRA and CDR2 YSYEKL. V lost 0 bases and J 4 bases, leaving 10 bases between the germline ends. CDR3 length: 14 amino acids.

The chain joins TRBV6-2 or TRBV6-3 to TRBJ2-2; TRBD1 aligns across 9 bases. Germline trimming cut 6 bases from V and 5 bases from J; bases unmatched to any gene: 10. The CDR3 extends over 16 amino acids. Germline CDR1 MNHEY, CDR2 SVGEGT. The CDR3 protein is CASRTVTGGDTGELFF. DNA for the CDR3: TGTGCCAGCAGGACCGTAACAGGGGGCGATACCGGGGAGCTGTTTTTT.

This chain joins TRBV10-3 and TRBJ2-7; no firm D call. V was clipped by 10 bases and J by 5 bases, with 12 bases between them. Germline V CDR1 and CDR2: ENHRY, SYGVKD. The CDR3 sequence is 11 residues long. The CDR3, as DNA: TGTGCCACTTCACTTTCTGACGAGCAGTACTTC. Translated, it gives CATSLSDEQYF.

This chain joins TRBV28 and TRBJ2-5; no reliable D call. This CDR3 spans 15 amino acids. The germline CDR1 and CDR2 sequences are MDHEN and SYDVKM. The germline V and J ends were trimmed by 3 bases and 5 bases, with 16 bases remaining between them. CDR3 amino acids: CASSFGHWASETQYF. The CDR3 nucleotides are TGTGCCAGCAGTTTTGGGCATTGGGCGAGTGAGACCCAGTACTTC.

This clone was observed a handful of times. V is TRBV12-3 or TRBV12-4 and J is TRBJ2-7; 7 bases are a match to TRBD1. J gave up 0 bases and V 9 bases, and 5 bases lay outside the gene matches. The CDR3 runs to 13 residues. CDR3 sequence reads: CASNRDSSYEQYF. The CDR3 nucleotides read TGTGCCAGTAACCGGGACAGCTCCTACGAGCAGTACTTC.

The rearrangement joins TRBV5-1 to TRBJ2-7, with 9 bases lining up with TRBD1. Germline values: CDR1 SGHRS, CDR2 YFSETQ. The CDR3 spans 13 residues. Trimming at V came to 4 bases and at J to 7 bases, leaving 6 bases not matched to a gene. CDR3 sequence (DNA): TGCGCCAGCAGCCCCGGGACAGGGATTGAGCAGTACTTC. It specifies CASSPGTGIEQYF.

V usage is TRBV5-1 and J usage is TRBJ1-3; perhaps TRBD1 as D (6 bases). CDR1 and CDR2 (germline): SGHRS, YFSETQ. The CDR3 spans 16 residues. With 4 bases removed from V and 4 bases from J, the gap between germline ends came to 18 bases. CDR3 amino acids: CASSVGAGGTGNTIYF. The CDR3 nucleotides read TGCGCCAGCAGCGTCGGGGCCGGGGGCACCGGAAACACCATATATTTT.

CDR3 DNA sequence: TGTGCCAGCAGCTTGGCCACAGGGCCCCCTGAAGCTTTCTTT. As protein: CASSLATGPPEAFF. V gene TRBV5-6 combines with J gene TRBJ1-1; tentative D call: TRBD1 (6 bases). The germline CDR1 and CDR2 sequences are SGHDT and YYEEEE. The CDR3 sequence is 14 residues long. V was trimmed by 0 bases and J by 6 bases, leaving 12 bases between them.

J is TRBJ2-5 and V is TRBV5-1, with 7 bases matching TRBD2. The CDR3 has 14 amino acids. Germline CDR1 SGHRS, CDR2 YFSETQ. V lost 4 bases, J lost 9 bases, and 12 bases stayed unmatched. CDR3 region: CASSHFLEGGPQYF. The CDR3 nucleotides read TGCGCCAGCAGCCACTTCCTTGAGGGAGGGCCCCAGTACTTC.

V gene TRBV10-2 combines with J gene TRBJ1-1; unclear D gene. The germline gives CDR1 WSHSY, CDR2 SAAADI. The V end lost 3 bases, the J end lost 1 base, and 9 bases lay between the germline ends. The CDR3 runs to 14 residues. This chain's CDR3 is CASSDPSGNTEAFF. The CDR3 DNA reads as TGCGCCAGCAGTGATCCATCTGGGAACACTGAAGCTTTCTTT.

This chain joins TRBV28 and TRBJ1-2; no clear D. Germline lookup yields CDR1 MDHEN and CDR2 SYDVKM. The CDR3 sequence is 12 residues long. Trimming took 6 bases from V and 1 from J, leaving 6 bases between them. CDR3 sequence: CASRGINYGYTF. CDR3 DNA sequence: TGTGCCAGCAGGGGGATTAACTATGGCTACACCTTC.

CDR3 nucleotide sequence: TGTGCCTGGAGGGAAAGTAATTCACCCCTCCACTTT. This sequence encodes CAWRESNSPLHF. This chain links TRBV30 with TRBJ1-6; D call uncertain. Germline values: CDR1 GTSNPN, CDR2 SVGIG (reference sequence). This CDR3 has 12 residues. Trimming cost V 3 bases and J 6 bases, with 6 bases left between them.

The V call is TRBV11-3, the J call TRBJ2-1; 9 bases match TRBD2. The V gene's germline CDR1 is SGHNT and CDR2 YENEEA. Trimming at V came to 8 bases and at J to 3 bases, leaving 5 bases not matched to a gene. CDR3 length: 14 residues. CDR3 amino acids: CASRASGIYNEQFF. Here the CDR3 DNA reads TGTGCCAGCCGGGCTAGCGGGATCTACAATGAGCAGTTCTTC.

This chain joins TRBV4-3 and TRBJ2-7; 8 nucleotides line up with TRBD1. This CDR3 comprises 16 residues. Germline-derived CDR1 and CDR2 are LGHNA and YSLEER. V shed 0 bases and J 7 bases; nucleotides not matched to a gene: 11. CDR3 in amino acids: CASSQEFSQGAWEQYF. For the CDR3, the DNA is TGCGCCAGCAGCCAAGAGTTTAGCCAGGGGGCGTGGGAGCAGTACTTC.

The V call is TRBV6-4, the J call TRBJ1-2, with 7 bases matching TRBD1. V was clipped by 8 bases and J by 4 bases; unmatched bases: 7. CDR3 size: 13 residues. The germline V gene encodes CDR1 MRHNA and CDR2 SNTAGT. The CDR3 loop reads CASRGQDGYGYTF. CDR3 nucleotides: TGTGCCAGCCGAGGACAGGACGGCTATGGCTACACCTTC.

This clone was recorded many times. The chain has TRBV3-1 and TRBJ2-2, with 10 bases identical to TRBD1. CDR3 size: 17 residues. The V gene end was trimmed by 1 base and the J gene end by 5 bases; junction bases not matched to a gene: 7. Looked up from germline, CDR1 is LGHDT and CDR2 is YNNKEL (reference sequence). CDR3 protein: CASSQGVPGQGTGELFF. CDR3 DNA: TGTGCCAGCAGCCAAGGGGTCCCGGGACAGGGGACCGGGGAGCTGTTTTTT.

V and J are TRBV20-1 and TRBJ1-2, with 10 nucleotides matching TRBD1. The CDR3 loop spans 13 amino acids. Looked up from germline, CDR1 is DFQATT and CDR2 is SNEGSKA (reference sequence). Losses at the gene ends were 7 bases for V and 5 bases for J; bases not matched to a gene: 7. In nucleotides, the CDR3 is TGCAGTGTCACAAGGGGACAGGGGTATGGCTACACCTTC. This encodes CSVTRGQGYGYTF.

CDR3 bases: TGTGCCAGCAGTTTATATTCTAGGTCTCCCCCAGATACGCAGTATTTT. Translating gives CASSLYSRSPPDTQYF. The chain recombines TRBV27 with TRBJ2-3; D gene uncertain. V lost 1 base and J 4 bases, leaving 15 bases between the germline ends. Germline V gene data show CDR1 as MNHEY and CDR2 as SMNVEV (reference sequence). CDR3 length: 16 residues.

The chain combines TRBV25-1 with TRBJ2-2, with D tentatively TRBD1 (6 bases). The V gene's germline CDR1 is MGHDK and CDR2 SYGVNS. Trimming shortened V by 7 bases and J by 8 bases, and 23 bases separated the two germline ends. The CDR3 length is 16 residues. CDR3 DNA sequence: TGTGCCAGCATGAACTCTCAAGACAGGCGAGGGGGGGAGCTGTTTTTT. Encoded protein: CASMNSQDRRGGELFF.

This clone was recorded a few times. This chain links TRBV29-1 with TRBJ2-3; D not certain. V was pared by 6 bases and J by 2 bases, with 12 bases between. This CDR3 comprises 13 residues. CDR1 and CDR2 (germline): SQVTM, ANQGSEA. CDR3 loop: CSVIRVVTDTQYF. CDR3 coding DNA: TGCAGCGTAATCCGTGTAGTCACAGATACGCAGTATTTT.

This chain uses TRBV20-1 with TRBJ2-7; possible D gene TRBD1, 6 bases. The germline V and J ends were trimmed by 1 base and 5 bases, with 12 bases remaining between them. This CDR3 is built from 13 residues. Germline V lookup: CDR1 DFQATT, CDR2 SNEGSKA (reference sequence). CDR3 DNA sequence: TGCAGTGCTAGAGGGACAGTGCGCCACGAGCAGTACTTC. Its protein is CSARGTVRHEQYF.

This chain links TRBV5-1 with TRBJ1-1; D possibly corresponds to TRBD1 (6 bases). Trimming cost V 0 bases and J 0 bases, with 9 bases left between them. The germline V gene has CDR1 SGHRS and CDR2 YFSETQ. The CDR3 length is 15 residues. The CDR3 bases are TGCGCCAGCAGCTTGGTGGGGGCCATGAACACTGAAGCTTTCTTT. The encoded protein is CASSLVGAMNTEAFF.